Presented here are 14 T cell receptor beta chains from one specimen sequenced in a study of identical twins. TCRdb itself ran the 5' RACE reads through MiXCR, one entry per CDR3 protein. The sample holds 450,000 or so distinct CDR3 sequences, around an eighth seen once. The sample also formed part of further work on yellow fever vaccine responses in identical twins.

The source material was CD4+ T cells sorted from blood. The receptors come from a woman younger than 30 in good health.

Ten or more counts support this clonotype. This chain links TRBV30 with TRBJ2-7, with D unresolved. V lost 3 bases and J lost 3, with 3 bases in between. Germline CDR1 GTSNPN, CDR2 SVGIG (reference sequence). This CDR3 is built from 10 residues. CDR3 sequence: CAWSGYEQYF. CDR3 bases: TGTGCCTGGAGCGGCTACGAGCAGTACTTC.

The chain joins TRBV2 to TRBJ1-6; 10 bases map to TRBD1. V shed 7 bases, J shed 0 bases, and the junction held 6 bases outside the gene matches. Germline V gene data show CDR1 as SNHLY and CDR2 as FYNNEI. The CDR3 consists of 17 residues. CDR3 loop: CASKGQGGGSYNSPLHF. In nucleotides, the CDR3 is TGTGCCAGCAAAGGACAGGGGGGAGGCTCCTATAATTCACCCCTCCACTTT.

This clonotype was seen repeatedly, ten times or more. The CDR3: CASSLALNNQPQHF. The DNA for the CDR3 is TGTGCCAGCAGTTTAGCACTGAACAATCAGCCCCAGCATTTT. This chain connects TRBV12-3 or TRBV12-4 to TRBJ1-5; D remains ambiguous. There are 14 residues in the CDR3. V was trimmed by 0 bases and J by 3 bases, leaving 6 bases between them.

This clonotype was seen a handful of times. The chain recombines TRBV4-3 with TRBJ2-1; TRBD2 aligns across 14 bases. The CDR3 is 14 residues long. V trimming: 4 bases; J trimming: 10 bases; junction bases outside the gene matches: 3. From germline, CDR1 is LGHNA and CDR2 YSLEER. In nucleotides, the CDR3 is TGCGCCAGCAGCCCGGGACTAGCGGGAGCAGAGCAGTTCTTC. It codes for CASSPGLAGAEQFF.

V is TRBV5-1 and J is TRBJ2-5, with D tentatively TRBD2 (5 bases). The CDR3 consists of 15 residues. Germline V gene sequence: CDR1 SGHRS, CDR2 YFSETQ. V was cut by 0 bases and J by 5 bases, with 14 bases left in between. CDR3 residues: CASSLAALTGETQYF. CDR3 nucleotide sequence: TGCGCCAGCAGCTTGGCGGCCCTGACGGGGGAGACCCAGTACTTC.

This clonotype was detected a few times. The gene calls are TRBV20-1 and TRBJ2-7; 7 nucleotides match TRBD1. The CDR3 runs 13 residues. Germline-derived CDR1 and CDR2 are DFQATT and SNEGSKA (reference sequence). J gave up 0 bases and V 5 bases, and 4 bases lay outside the gene matches. CDR3 sequence: CSAGDSRSYEQYF. CDR3 in DNA: TGCAGTGCTGGGGACAGCCGCTCCTACGAGCAGTACTTC.

The genes are TRBV5-5 and TRBJ2-5; no reliable D call. The ends were cut back, 4 bases at V and 2 bases at J, with 12 bases in the middle. The CDR3 is 14 residues long. Germline V lookup: CDR1 SGHKS, CDR2 YYEKEE (reference sequence). The CDR3 DNA follows: TGTGCCAGCAGCAGTCGGACCGCTCAAGAGACCCAGTACTTC. This translates into CASSSRTAQETQYF.

The V call is TRBV7-9, the J call TRBJ1-1; D is unclear. This CDR3 has 12 residues. Trimming left V 2 bases short and J 7 bases short, with 8 bases between. Germline CDR1 SEHNR, CDR2 FQNEAQ (reference sequence). As DNA, the CDR3 is TGTGCCAGCAGCTTAAAGCCAGGTGAAGCTTTCTTT. Protein sequence: CASSLKPGEAFF.

This clonotype was observed many times. This sequence joins TRBV18 and TRBJ2-7; weak D call: TRBD2 (5 bases). The CDR3 contains 13 residues. Germline V gives CDR1 KGHSH, CDR2 LQKENI. Trimming pared 1 base from V and 4 bases from J, leaving 8 bases between. The CDR3, as DNA: TGTGCCAGCTCACCACGGGAGATATACGAGCAGTACTTC. It codes for CASSPREIYEQYF.

This clonotype was seen repeatedly, ten times or more. The chain employs TRBV5-1 and TRBJ1-2; D not resolved. CDR1 and CDR2 from the germline V gene are SGHRS and YFSETQ. V dropped 4 bases and J dropped 2 bases, with 15 bases sitting between them. The CDR3 runs 15 residues. This CDR3 reads CASSRTPGWNYGYTF. The CDR3, as DNA: TGCGCCAGCAGCAGGACCCCCGGCTGGAACTATGGCTACACCTTC.

The chain carries TRBV6-1 and TRBJ2-7; 9 nucleotides line up with TRBD2. This CDR3 is built from 13 residues. The junction had 4 bases not matched to a gene; V was cut back by 6 bases and J by 4 bases. CDR1 MNHNS and CDR2 SASEGT come from the germline V gene. The CDR3 here is CASRTSGVYEQYF. As DNA, the CDR3 is TGTGCCAGCAGGACTAGCGGCGTATACGAGCAGTACTTC.

The V and J genes are TRBV10-3 and TRBJ2-3; possibly TRBD1 for D (6 bases). Germline assignment: CDR1 ENHRY and CDR2 SYGVKD. The V and J ends lost 6 bases and 2 bases respectively, with 18 bases between them. The CDR3 sequence is 16 residues long. CDR3 protein: CAISPDLGQNTDTQYF. CDR3 coding DNA: TGTGCCATCAGCCCCGACCTCGGACAGAACACAGATACGCAGTATTTT.

This clonotype was observed a few times. This chain joins TRBV2 and TRBJ2-1; D is unclear. V was pared by 8 bases and J by 6 bases, with 11 bases between. This CDR3 is built from 12 residues. CDR1 is SNHLY, CDR2 FYNNEI, per germline. The CDR3 here is CASRETGNEQFF. CDR3 DNA sequence: TGTGCCAGCCGAGAAACGGGCAATGAGCAGTTCTTC.

Ten or more counts support this clonotype. The rearrangement joins TRBV5-1 to TRBJ1-3; D unresolved. There are 15 residues in the CDR3. Trimming took off 1 base at V and 0 bases at J, with 8 bases between the two ends. CDR1 is SGHRS, CDR2 YFSETQ, per germline. The chain's CDR3 is CASSLRAGSGNTIYF. The CDR3 DNA sequence: TGCGCCAGCAGCTTGAGGGCCGGCTCTGGAAACACCATATATTTT.